This T cell receptor beta chain was captured by sequencing in a study of shared clonotypes between healthy human individuals. CD8 cells regarded as naive lacked CD45RO, were positively chosen for CCR7, and omitted terminally differentiated effector memory CD45RA+ cells. Data came from immunoSEQ multiplex PCR; TCRdb stores just in-frame clones and leaves some out. The sample includes around 2,100,000 clones, around 96% of them seen just once. This clone was seen just once. The germline V gene encodes CDR1 SGHRS and CDR2 YFSETQ. This CDR3 has 16 residues. The ends lost 6 bases at V and 1 base at J; junction bases unmatched: 13.

The sequence was obtained from a man aged 18 to 35 in good health. This chain connects TRBV5-1 to TRBJ2-7; TRBD2 matches at 7 bases. The specimen was naive CD8+ T cells sorted from blood. Written as DNA, the CDR3 is TGCGCCAGCACCCCCTCCTGGGACTATCTGTCCTACGAGCAGTACTTC. Its translation: CASTPSWDYLSYEQYF.